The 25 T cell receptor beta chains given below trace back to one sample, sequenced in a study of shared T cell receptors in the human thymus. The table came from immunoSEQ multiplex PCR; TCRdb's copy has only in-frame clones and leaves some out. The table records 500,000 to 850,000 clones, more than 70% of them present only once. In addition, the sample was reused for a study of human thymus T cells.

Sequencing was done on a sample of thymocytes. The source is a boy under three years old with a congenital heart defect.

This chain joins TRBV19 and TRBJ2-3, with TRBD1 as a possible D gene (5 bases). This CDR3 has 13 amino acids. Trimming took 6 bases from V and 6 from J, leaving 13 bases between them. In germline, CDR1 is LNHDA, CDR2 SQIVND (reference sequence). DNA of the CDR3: TGTGCCAGTAGCCCGACAGCCAGCGATACGCAGTATTTT. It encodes CASSPTASDTQYF.

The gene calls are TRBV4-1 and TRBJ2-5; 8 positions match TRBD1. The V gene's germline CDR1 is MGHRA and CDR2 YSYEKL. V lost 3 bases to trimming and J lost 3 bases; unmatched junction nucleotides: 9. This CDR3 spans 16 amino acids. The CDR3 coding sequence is TGCGCCAGCAGCCAGTACAGGGGGACAAGGGAAGAGACCCAGTACTTC. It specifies CASSQYRGTREETQYF.

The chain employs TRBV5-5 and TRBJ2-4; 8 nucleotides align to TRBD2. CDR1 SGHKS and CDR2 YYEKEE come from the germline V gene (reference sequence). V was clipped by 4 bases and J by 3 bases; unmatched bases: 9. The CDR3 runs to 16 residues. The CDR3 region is CASSPGGETDKNIQYF. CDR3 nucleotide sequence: TGTGCCAGCAGCCCGGGAGGGGAGACAGACAAAAACATTCAGTACTTC.

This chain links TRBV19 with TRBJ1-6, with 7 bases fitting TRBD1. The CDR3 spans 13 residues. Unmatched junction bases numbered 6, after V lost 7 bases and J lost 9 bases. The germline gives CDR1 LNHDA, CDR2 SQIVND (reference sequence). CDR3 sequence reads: CASTPGQPSPLHF. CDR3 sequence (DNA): TGTGCCAGTACCCCGGGACAGCCTTCACCCCTCCACTTT.

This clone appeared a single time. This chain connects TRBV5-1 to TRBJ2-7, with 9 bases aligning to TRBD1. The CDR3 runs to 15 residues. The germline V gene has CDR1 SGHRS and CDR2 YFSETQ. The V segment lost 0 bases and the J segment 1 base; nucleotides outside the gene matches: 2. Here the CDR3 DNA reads TGCGCCAGCAGCTTGGGACAGGGGGTTTCCTACGAGCAGTACTTC. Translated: CASSLGQGVSYEQYF.

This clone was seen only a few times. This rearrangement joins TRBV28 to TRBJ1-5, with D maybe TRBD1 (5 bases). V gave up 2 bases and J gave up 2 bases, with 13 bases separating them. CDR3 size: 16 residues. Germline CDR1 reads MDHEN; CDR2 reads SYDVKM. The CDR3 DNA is TGTGCCAGCAGTTTAATTAAGGGGATAGGCAATCAGCCCCAGCATTTT. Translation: CASSLIKGIGNQPQHF.

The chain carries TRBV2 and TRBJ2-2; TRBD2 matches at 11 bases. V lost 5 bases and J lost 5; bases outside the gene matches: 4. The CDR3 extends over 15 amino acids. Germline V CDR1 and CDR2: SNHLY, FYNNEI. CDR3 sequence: CASSRLAGRTGELFF. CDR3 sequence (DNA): TGTGCCAGCAGTCGACTAGCGGGGCGGACCGGGGAGCTGTTTTTT.

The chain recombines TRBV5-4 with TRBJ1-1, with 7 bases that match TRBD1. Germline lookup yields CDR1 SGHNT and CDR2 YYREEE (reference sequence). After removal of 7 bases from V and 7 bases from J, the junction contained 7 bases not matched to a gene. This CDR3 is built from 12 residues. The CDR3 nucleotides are TGTGCCAGCTGCCGACAGGGTTATGAAGCTTTCTTT. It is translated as CASCRQGYEAFF.

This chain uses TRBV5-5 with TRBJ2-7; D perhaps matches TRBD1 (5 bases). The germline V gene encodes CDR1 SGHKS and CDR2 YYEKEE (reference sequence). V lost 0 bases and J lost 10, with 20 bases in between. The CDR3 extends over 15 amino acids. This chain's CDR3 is CASSLEGRLGCYQYF. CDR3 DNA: TGTGCCAGCAGCTTGGAGGGGCGGTTGGGATGTTATCAGTACTTC.

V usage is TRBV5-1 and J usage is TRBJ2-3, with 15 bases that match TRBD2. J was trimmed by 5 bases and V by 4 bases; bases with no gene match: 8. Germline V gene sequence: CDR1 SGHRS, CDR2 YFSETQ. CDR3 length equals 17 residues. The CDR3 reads CASSPRRTSGRVDTQYF. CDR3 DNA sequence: TGCGCCAGCAGCCCACGCCGGACTAGCGGGAGGGTAGATACGCAGTATTTT.

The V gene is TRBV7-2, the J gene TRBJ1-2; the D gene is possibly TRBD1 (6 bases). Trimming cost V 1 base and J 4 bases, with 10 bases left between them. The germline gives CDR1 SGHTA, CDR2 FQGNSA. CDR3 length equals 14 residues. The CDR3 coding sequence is TGTGCCAGCAGCTTAGAGCAGGGGCTCTATGGCTACACCTTC. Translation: CASSLEQGLYGYTF. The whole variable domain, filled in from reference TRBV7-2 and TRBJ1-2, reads GAGVSQSPSNKVTEKGKDVELRCDPISGHTALYWYRQSLGQGLEFLIYFQGNSAPDKSGLPSDRFSAERTGGSVSTLTIQRTQQEDSAVYLCASSLEQGLYGYTFGSGTRLTVV.

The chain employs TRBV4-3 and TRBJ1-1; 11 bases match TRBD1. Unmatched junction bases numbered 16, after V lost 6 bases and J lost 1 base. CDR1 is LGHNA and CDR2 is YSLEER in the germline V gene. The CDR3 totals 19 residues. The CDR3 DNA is TGCGCCAGCAGACTACTAACCCCGGGACAGGGGGGATCGAACACTGAAGCTTTCTTT. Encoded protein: CASRLLTPGQGGSNTEAFF.

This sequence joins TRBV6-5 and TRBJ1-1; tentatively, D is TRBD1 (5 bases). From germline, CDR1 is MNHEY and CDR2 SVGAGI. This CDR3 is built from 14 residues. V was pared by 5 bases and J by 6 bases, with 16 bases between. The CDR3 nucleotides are TGTGCCAGCAGTCTAATAATGTGGGACTCTGAAGCTTTCTTT. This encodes CASSLIMWDSEAFF.

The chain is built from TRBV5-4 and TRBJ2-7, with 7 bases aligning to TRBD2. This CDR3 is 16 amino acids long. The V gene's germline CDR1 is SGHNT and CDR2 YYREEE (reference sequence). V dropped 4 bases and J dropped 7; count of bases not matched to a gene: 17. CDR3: CASSRFGGSSGGEQYF. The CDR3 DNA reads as TGTGCCAGCAGCCGGTTCGGCGGGAGCTCCGGGGGTGAGCAGTACTTC.

The CDR3 protein is CASSLATTGRKYEQYF. Here the CDR3 DNA reads TGCGCCAGCAGCTTGGCCACGACAGGGCGCAAGTACGAGCAGTACTTC. This sequence joins TRBV5-1 and TRBJ2-7; 7 bases map to TRBD1. The CDR3 covers 16 residues. Trimming removed 0 bases from V and 4 bases from J; junction bases left unmatched: 10. Germline CDR1 reads SGHRS; CDR2 reads YFSETQ.

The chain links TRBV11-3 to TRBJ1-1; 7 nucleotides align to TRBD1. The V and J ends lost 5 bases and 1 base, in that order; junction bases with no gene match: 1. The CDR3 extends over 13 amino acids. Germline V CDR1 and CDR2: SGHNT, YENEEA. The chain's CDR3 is CASSHRGNTEAFF. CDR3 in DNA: TGTGCCAGCAGCCACAGGGGGAACACTGAAGCTTTCTTT.

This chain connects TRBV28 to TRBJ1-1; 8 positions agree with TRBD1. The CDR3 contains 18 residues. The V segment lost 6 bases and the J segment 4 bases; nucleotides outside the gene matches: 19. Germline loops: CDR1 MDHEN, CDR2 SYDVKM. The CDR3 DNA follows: TGTGCCAGCAGCCGAAACCCCCTTCCGACAGGGGACGGCACTGAAGCTTTCTTT. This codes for CASSRNPLPTGDGTEAFF.

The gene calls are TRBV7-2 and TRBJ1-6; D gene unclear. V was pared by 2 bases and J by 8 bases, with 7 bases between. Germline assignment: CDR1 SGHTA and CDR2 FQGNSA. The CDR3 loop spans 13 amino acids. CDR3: CASSLSVDSPLHF. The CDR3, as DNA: TGTGCCAGCAGCTTATCGGTAGATTCACCCCTCCACTTT.

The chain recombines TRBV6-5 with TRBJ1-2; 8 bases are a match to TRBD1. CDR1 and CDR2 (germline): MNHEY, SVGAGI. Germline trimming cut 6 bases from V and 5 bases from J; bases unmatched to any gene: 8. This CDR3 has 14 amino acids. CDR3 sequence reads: CASRDGTGEYGYTF. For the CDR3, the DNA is TGTGCCAGCAGGGACGGGACAGGCGAGTATGGCTACACCTTC.

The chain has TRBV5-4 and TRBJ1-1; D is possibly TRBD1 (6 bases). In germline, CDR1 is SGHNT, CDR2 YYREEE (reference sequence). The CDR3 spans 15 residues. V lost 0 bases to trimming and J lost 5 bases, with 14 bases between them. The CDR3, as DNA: TGTGCCAGCAGCTTGGTGGAAGGGGGTATTACTGAAGCTTTCTTT. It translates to CASSLVEGGITEAFF.

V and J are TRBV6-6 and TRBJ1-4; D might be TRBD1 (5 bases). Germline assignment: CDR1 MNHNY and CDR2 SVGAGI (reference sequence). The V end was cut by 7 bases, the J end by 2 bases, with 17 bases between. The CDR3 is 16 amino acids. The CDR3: CASMQSAGQTNEKLFF. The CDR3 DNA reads TGTGCCAGCATGCAATCGGCGGGGCAGACTAATGAAAAACTGTTTTTT.

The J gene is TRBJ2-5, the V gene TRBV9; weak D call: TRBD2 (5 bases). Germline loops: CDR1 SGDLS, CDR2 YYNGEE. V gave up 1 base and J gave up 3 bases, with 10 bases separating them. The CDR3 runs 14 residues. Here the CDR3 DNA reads TGTGCCAGCAGCGTAACGGGATGGAAAGAGACCCAGTACTTC. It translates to CASSVTGWKETQYF.

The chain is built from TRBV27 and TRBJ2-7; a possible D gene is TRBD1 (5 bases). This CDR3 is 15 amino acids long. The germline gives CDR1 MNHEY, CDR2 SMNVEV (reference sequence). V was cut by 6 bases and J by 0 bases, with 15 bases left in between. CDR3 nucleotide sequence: TGTGCCAGCAGACCACAACTCAGGGACTCCTACGAGCAGTACTTC. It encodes CASRPQLRDSYEQYF.

The CDR3 coding sequence is TGTGCCAGCAGTTTAAGGGGGACAGGGGGCTCAGGCAGCTCCAGGGGGACTAATGAAAAACTGTTTTTT. It translates to CASSLRGTGGSGSSRGTNEKLFF. The chain couples TRBV28 to TRBJ1-4; the match to TRBD1 covers 12 bases. V lost 2 bases, J lost 2 bases, and 21 bases stayed unmatched. Per germline, CDR1 MDHEN and CDR2 SYDVKM. The CDR3 is made up of 23 amino acids.

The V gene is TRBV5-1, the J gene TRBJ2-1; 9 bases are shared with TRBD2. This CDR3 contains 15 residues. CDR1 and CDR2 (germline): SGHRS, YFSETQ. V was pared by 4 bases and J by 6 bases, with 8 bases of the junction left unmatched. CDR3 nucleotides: TGCGCCAGCAGCCCGGAGGCGGGAGGGCCCAATGAGCAGTTCTTC. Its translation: CASSPEAGGPNEQFF.